Below are 25 T cell receptor beta chains sequenced from a single sample in a study of blood T cell repertoires in COVID-19. Libraries were prepared by immunoSEQ multiplex PCR; TCRdb keeps only in-frame clonotypes and omits some of them. The table lists roughly 73,000 clones, roughly 80% of them singletons. The sequenced sample consisted of peripheral blood. The receptors were sampled from a woman aged 60-75 years with acute or convalescent COVID-19.

The chain employs TRBV5-1 and TRBJ1-6; 8 nucleotides line up with TRBD1. J gave up 7 bases and V 5 bases, and 8 bases lay outside the gene matches. The CDR3 is made up of 15 amino acids. Looked up from germline, CDR1 is SGHRS and CDR2 is YFSETQ. The CDR3 region is CASSRQGPENSPLHF. As DNA, the CDR3 is TGCGCCAGCAGTAGACAGGGGCCGGAGAATTCACCCCTCCACTTT.

The chain joins TRBV6-5 to TRBJ2-7; D call uncertain. Germline-derived CDR1 and CDR2 are MNHEY and SVGAGI. Deletions cut 4 bases from V and 2 bases from J, with 9 bases between. This CDR3 is built from 13 residues. The CDR3 protein is CASSSERPYEQYF. The CDR3 DNA is TGTGCCAGCAGTTCCGAGCGCCCCTACGAGCAGTACTTC.

The chain carries TRBV7-6 and TRBJ1-2; 8 bases line up with TRBD1. With 4 bases clipped from V and 3 bases from J, the junction kept 7 bases outside the gene matches. CDR3 length equals 15 residues. Germline CDR1 and CDR2: SGHVS and FNYEAQ. The CDR3 loop is CASSSGQGLYYGYTF. As DNA, the CDR3 is TGTGCCAGCAGCTCAGGACAGGGCCTTTACTATGGCTACACCTTC.

This clone was seen once. The genes are TRBV29-1 and TRBJ2-7, with 7 bases aligning to TRBD1. CDR3 length: 12 amino acids. Looked up from germline, CDR1 is SQVTM and CDR2 is ANQGSEA. The J segment lost 4 bases and the V segment lost 7 bases, leaving 7 bases of the junction unmatched. This CDR3 reads CSARGLGYEQYF. As DNA, the CDR3 is TGCAGCGCGAGGGGGCTGGGATACGAGCAGTACTTC.

The chain uses TRBV5-4 and TRBJ1-2, with D tentatively TRBD1 (5 bases). Trimming took 3 bases from V and 4 from J, leaving 16 bases between them. This CDR3 contains 15 residues. Germline lookup yields CDR1 SGHNT and CDR2 YYREEE (reference sequence). The CDR3 region is CASSSAAGDFYGYTF. CDR3 nucleotides: TGTGCCAGCAGCTCGGCTGCGGGGGATTTCTATGGCTACACCTTC. Filled out from reference TRBV5-4 and TRBJ1-2, the complete variable domain reads ETGVTQSPTHLIKTRGQQVTLRCSSQSGHNTVSWYQQALGQGPQFIFQYYREEENGRGNFPPRFSGLQFPNYSSELNVNALELDDSALYLCASSSAAGDFYGYTFGSGTRLTVV.

On this clone itself: One junction end disagrees with the germline gene, perhaps due to a read error. V gene TRBV7-9 combines with J gene TRBJ2-5, with 11 nucleotides matching TRBD2. Looked up from germline, CDR1 is SEHNR and CDR2 is FQNEAQ (reference sequence). The CDR3 is made up of 15 amino acids. The CDR3 protein is CASSLAGGVQETQYF. The CDR3 region has the DNA TGTGCCAGCAGCCTAGCGGGGGGAGTACAAGAGACCCAGTACTTC.

The J gene is TRBJ1-5, the V gene TRBV19; D is perhaps TRBD1 (6 bases). Trimming cost V 5 bases and J 6 bases, with 23 bases left between them. This CDR3 has 17 amino acids. Germline V gene lookup returns CDR1 LNHDA and CDR2 SQIVND (reference sequence). The CDR3 reads CASSPVGGRVGGQPQHF. The DNA of the CDR3 is TGTGCCAGTAGTCCGGTGGGGGGGCGCGTGGGTGGTCAGCCCCAGCATTTT.

This clone appeared a few times. The V call is TRBV27, the J call TRBJ1-3; 7 positions match TRBD1. With V trimmed by 6 bases and J by 2 bases, 4 bases remained unmatched. This CDR3 region has 14 residues. In germline, CDR1 is MNHEY, CDR2 SMNVEV (reference sequence). The CDR3 region is CASSTTGAGNTIYF. CDR3 DNA sequence: TGTGCCAGCAGCACTACAGGGGCTGGAAACACCATATATTTT.

The genes are TRBV6-5 and TRBJ1-6, with 8 bases that match TRBD1. Trimming at V came to 2 bases and at J to 6 bases, leaving 3 bases not matched to a gene. CDR1 is MNHEY, CDR2 SVGAGI, per germline. CDR3 length: 15 amino acids. The CDR3 reads CASSYGQGPNSPLHF. The CDR3 nucleotides read TGTGCCAGCAGTTACGGACAGGGCCCTAATTCACCCCTCCACTTT.

This rearrangement joins TRBV9 to TRBJ2-1; possibly TRBD1 for D (5 bases). CDR3 length: 14 residues. The V end was cut by 2 bases, the J end by 4 bases, with 10 bases between. Germline V CDR1 and CDR2: SGDLS, YYNGEE. CDR3 loop: CASSVAPGYNEQFF. CDR3 nucleotide sequence: TGTGCCAGCAGCGTGGCGCCAGGGTACAATGAGCAGTTCTTC. Full variable domain (outside the CDR3, taken from reference TRBV9 and TRBJ2-1): DSGVTQTPKHLITATGQRVTLRCSPRSGDLSVYWYQQSLDQGLQFLIQYYNGEERAKGNILERFSAQQFPDLHSELNLSSLELGDSALYFCASSVAPGYNEQFFGPGTRLTVL.

The V call is TRBV4-1, the J call TRBJ2-7; maybe TRBD2 (5 bases). This CDR3 has 14 residues. V lost 3 bases and J 4 bases, leaving 13 bases between the germline ends. Germline-derived CDR1 and CDR2 are MGHRA and YSYEKL. The CDR3 bases are TGCGCCAGCAGCCACCTAGACCAGCGGTACGAGCAGTACTTC. Its translation is CASSHLDQRYEQYF.

The sample holds one count of this clone. The chain combines TRBV11-2 with TRBJ2-3; 7 bases agree with TRBD1. The CDR3 is made up of 15 amino acids. The trim removed 4 bases at V and 0 bases at J, leaving 4 bases unmatched. CDR1 and CDR2 from the germline V gene are SGHAT and FQNNGV. The CDR3 is CASSYRGHSTDTQYF. The CDR3 nucleotides read TGTGCCAGCAGCTACAGGGGCCATAGCACAGATACGCAGTATTTT.

This sequence joins TRBV29-1 and TRBJ2-2; 8 nucleotides line up with TRBD1. V trimming: 6 bases; J trimming: 5 bases; junction bases outside the gene matches: 5. The CDR3 runs 13 residues. In germline, CDR1 is SQVTM, CDR2 ANQGSEA. The CDR3 DNA is TGCAGCGTCCGAAGACAGGGGACCGGGGAGCTGTTTTTT. It specifies CSVRRQGTGELFF.

The chain is built from TRBV29-1 and TRBJ2-5; 13 bases fit TRBD2. CDR1 is SQVTM, CDR2 ANQGSEA, per germline. J was trimmed by 5 bases and V by 6 bases; bases with no gene match: 9. This CDR3 contains 15 residues. This CDR3 is CSVAGTSGNGETQYF. CDR3 bases: TGCAGCGTCGCCGGGACTAGCGGGAACGGGGAGACCCAGTACTTC.

The chain combines TRBV6-5 with TRBJ2-7, with 15 bases aligning to TRBD2. The CDR3 is 15 residues long. The germline gives CDR1 MNHEY, CDR2 SVGAGI. V lost 6 bases and J lost 6; bases outside the gene matches: 6. The chain's CDR3 is CASRSGTSGRTEQYF. In nucleotides, the CDR3 is TGTGCCAGCAGGTCCGGGACTAGCGGGAGGACCGAGCAGTACTTC.

This clone was recorded only once. The chain combines TRBV18 with TRBJ2-7; 12 bases match TRBD2. Germline trimming cut 3 bases from V and 3 bases from J; bases unmatched to any gene: 6. Germline V gives CDR1 KGHSH, CDR2 LQKENI. The CDR3 runs 16 residues. The CDR3 loop is CASSPLGLAGNYEQYF. CDR3 sequence (DNA): TGTGCCAGCTCACCTTTAGGACTAGCGGGGAACTACGAGCAGTACTTC.

The chain couples TRBV28 to TRBJ1-5; TRBD1 agrees at 7 bases. The length of the CDR3 is 15 residues. Germline V gene sequence: CDR1 MDHEN, CDR2 SYDVKM. Trimming at V came to 4 bases and at J to 1 base, leaving 4 bases not matched to a gene. The chain's CDR3 is CASSSPQGSNQPQHF. In DNA form, the CDR3 reads TGTGCCAGCAGTTCTCCACAGGGGAGCAATCAGCCCCAGCATTTT.

This chain uses TRBV5-8 with TRBJ2-3; the match to TRBD1 covers 9 bases. The CDR3 runs to 14 residues. Germline lookup yields CDR1 SGHTS and CDR2 YDEGEE. The J segment lost 6 bases and the V segment lost 4 bases, leaving 6 bases of the junction unmatched. The CDR3 DNA reads TGTGCCAGCAGCGGGGGACAGGGCCTCGATACGCAGTATTTT. Residues: CASSGGQGLDTQYF.

V gene TRBV6-1 combines with J gene TRBJ2-7; tentative D call: TRBD1 (6 bases). The CDR3 totals 15 residues. Germline-derived CDR1 and CDR2 are MNHNS and SASEGT. The ends were cut back, 2 bases at V and 1 base at J, with 12 bases in the middle. CDR3 nucleotide sequence: TGTGCCAGCAGTGAAAGAGGGACACCATCCTACGAGCAGTACTTC. Its translation: CASSERGTPSYEQYF.

This chain uses TRBV5-6 with TRBJ2-3; perhaps TRBD1 as D (5 bases). The length of the CDR3 is 13 residues. Trimming removed 4 bases at V and 11 bases at J, with 17 bases between. The germline gives CDR1 SGHDT, CDR2 YYEEEE. The CDR3 is CASSEFTGFGQYF. Here the CDR3 DNA reads TGTGCCAGCAGCGAATTTACAGGTTTTGGGCAGTATTTT.

The chain couples TRBV15 to TRBJ2-1; 7 bases line up with TRBD1. J was trimmed by 4 bases and V by 3 bases; bases with no gene match: 9. The CDR3 is 16 residues long. The germline CDR1 and CDR2 sequences are LNHNV and YYDKDF (reference sequence). CDR3 sequence reads: CATSREGTEYYNEQFF. The DNA of the CDR3 is TGTGCCACCAGCAGGGAAGGGACAGAGTATTACAATGAGCAGTTCTTC. The whole variable domain, filled in from reference TRBV15 and TRBJ2-1, reads DAMVIQNPRYQVTQFGKPVTLSCSQTLNHNVMYWYQQKSSQAPKLLFHYYDKDFNNEADTPDNFQSRRPNTSFCFLDIRSPGLGDTAMYLCATSREGTEYYNEQFFGPGTRLTVL.

The chain links TRBV18 to TRBJ1-1; 7 nucleotides match TRBD1. The germline CDR1 and CDR2 sequences are KGHSH and LQKENI. The CDR3 covers 13 residues. V lost 8 bases and J lost 3; bases outside the gene matches: 6. CDR3 coding DNA: TGTGCCAGCGCCTCGACAGGGTACACTGAAGCTTTCTTT. The encoded protein is CASASTGYTEAFF.

The gene calls are TRBV3-1 (or the pseudogene TRBV3-2) and TRBJ2-7; D may be TRBD2 (6 bases). CDR1 LGHDT and CDR2 YNNKEL come from the germline V gene (reference sequence). CDR3 length: 17 amino acids. V shed 2 bases and J shed 2 bases, with 19 bases lying between them. The DNA of the CDR3 is TGTGCCAGCAGCCAAACCTGGAGGTCCCGGGGGACCTACGAGCAGTACTTC. This codes for CASSQTWRSRGTYEQYF.

V gene TRBV5-1 combines with J gene TRBJ2-3; 11 nucleotides align to TRBD2. The ends lost 3 bases at V and 4 bases at J; junction bases unmatched: 4. The CDR3 length is 15 residues. From germline, CDR1 is SGHRS and CDR2 YFSETQ. CDR3 amino acids: CASSSPGLAADTQYF. DNA for the CDR3: TGCGCCAGCAGCTCACCGGGACTAGCGGCAGATACGCAGTATTTT.

A single count supports this clone. The chain couples TRBV5-6 to TRBJ1-2; a possible D gene is TRBD1 (5 bases). In germline, CDR1 is SGHDT, CDR2 YYEEEE. The CDR3 is 15 amino acids. Trimming left V 4 bases short and J 4 bases short, with 17 bases between. CDR3 region: CASSPTAGDGYGYTF. The CDR3 coding sequence is TGTGCCAGCAGCCCGACCGCGGGGGACGGCTATGGCTACACCTTC.